The 10 T cell receptor beta chains below all came from one sample that was sequenced in a study of blood T cell repertoires in COVID-19. Profiled with immunoSEQ multiplex PCR; TCRdb holds only in-frame clones, not every one. The sample holds some 150,000 clones; approximately 85% are singletons and the top ten take approximately 2.5%. Sequenced: peripheral blood. The receptors were gathered from a human donor with acute or convalescent COVID-19. The donor label of this sample is uncertain.

J is TRBJ2-7 and V is TRBV6-5; TRBD1 might be the D (5 bases). The V and J ends lost 0 bases and 3 bases respectively, with 12 bases between them. Germline CDR1 and CDR2: MNHEY and SVGAGI. This CDR3 comprises 15 residues. The CDR3 sequence: CASSYSAQGFYEQYV. Here the CDR3 DNA reads TGTGCCAGCAGTTACTCGGCGCAGGGCTTCTACGAGCAGTACGTC.

The chain is built from TRBV2 and TRBJ2-2, with 8 bases matching TRBD2. This CDR3 comprises 14 residues. From germline, CDR1 is SNHLY and CDR2 FYNNEI. After removal of 5 bases from V and 4 bases from J, the junction contained 3 bases not matched to a gene. CDR3 in amino acids: CASSSSGVTGELFF. The CDR3, as DNA: TGTGCCAGCAGTAGTAGCGGGGTCACCGGGGAGCTGTTTTTT.

The gene calls are TRBV27 and TRBJ2-7; TRBD1 agrees at 8 bases. V was clipped by 11 bases and J by 3 bases; unmatched bases: 12. This CDR3 is built from 14 residues. Germline CDR1 MNHEY, CDR2 SMNVEV (reference sequence). CDR3 in amino acids: CASGRTGRFYEQYF. The CDR3 DNA reads TGTGCCTCGGGGAGGACAGGGCGTTTCTACGAGCAGTACTTC.

This chain links TRBV4-1 with TRBJ2-5; 9 bases map to TRBD2. The V gene end was trimmed by 1 base and the J gene end by 3 bases; junction bases not matched to a gene: 9. From germline, CDR1 is MGHRA and CDR2 YSYEKL. The CDR3 spans 17 residues. CDR3 protein: CASSQGASSGTKETQYF. CDR3 DNA sequence: TGCGCCAGCAGCCAAGGCGCCTCTAGCGGGACGAAAGAGACCCAGTACTTC.

Only one count was recorded for this clone. V usage is TRBV12-3 or TRBV12-4 and J usage is TRBJ1-1; D is perhaps TRBD1 (5 bases). V was pared by 6 bases and J by 10 bases, with 18 bases between. CDR3 length: 13 amino acids. The CDR3 region has the DNA TGTGCCAGCAGCCGGCTAGGGGCTTTAGGAGCTTTCTTT. It yields the protein CASSRLGALGAFF.

The rearrangement joins TRBV9 to TRBJ2-5, with D possibly TRBD2 on 7 matching bases. Per germline, CDR1 SGDLS and CDR2 YYNGEE. This CDR3 contains 16 residues. Trimming pared 3 bases from V and 9 bases from J, leaving 24 bases between. In nucleotides, the CDR3 is TGTGCCAGCAGCGCTCCCCCGGGACCTGGGAGGGGGTCCCAGTACTTC. This sequence encodes CASSAPPGPGRGSQYF. The full variable domain, in which reference TRBV9 and TRBJ2-5 provide the parts outside the CDR3, is DSGVTQTPKHLITATGQRVTLRCSPRSGDLSVYWYQQSLDQGLQFLIQYYNGEERAKGNILERFSAQQFPDLHSELNLSSLELGDSALYFCASSAPPGPGRGSQYFGPGTRLLVL.

The chain couples TRBV29-1 to TRBJ1-1, with 8 bases matching TRBD1. The CDR3 spans 13 residues. From germline, CDR1 is SQVTM and CDR2 ANQGSEA. V was clipped by 2 bases and J by 3 bases; unmatched bases: 2. The CDR3 DNA sequence: TGCAGCGTTGAACACAGGGGGGACACTGAAGCTTTCTTT. Protein sequence: CSVEHRGDTEAFF.

The J gene is TRBJ2-3, the V gene TRBV4-3; 10 nucleotides match TRBD2. With 0 bases clipped from V and 3 bases from J, the junction kept 12 bases outside the gene matches. Germline loops: CDR1 LGHNA, CDR2 YSLEER. The CDR3 is 19 amino acids. The CDR3 coding sequence is TGCGCCAGCAGCCAAGAGTGGAGCGGGGGGGCCTCTATGACAGATACGCAGTATTTT. Protein product: CASSQEWSGGASMTDTQYF.

This chain connects TRBV29-1 to TRBJ2-2; TRBD1 agrees at 8 bases. Per the germline V gene, CDR1 is SQVTM and CDR2 is ANQGSEA. The CDR3 contains 17 residues. V lost 1 base, J lost 4 bases, and 11 bases stayed unmatched. Here the CDR3 DNA reads TGCAGCGTTGAAGGCAATAACAGGGGGGTGGGCACCGGGGAGCTGTTTTTT. Amino acids: CSVEGNNRGVGTGELFF.

V is TRBV2 and J is TRBJ1-3, with TRBD1 matching 12 bases. The CDR3 covers 16 residues. In germline, CDR1 is SNHLY, CDR2 FYNNEI. Germline trimming cut 3 bases from V and 3 bases from J; bases unmatched to any gene: 3. The CDR3 coding sequence is TGTGCCAGCAGTGAGGGACAGGGGGCAAGTGGAAACACCATATATTTT. It translates to CASSEGQGASGNTIYF.